This TCR beta chain was sequenced for a study of PD-1 blockade in mismatch repair-deficient tumors. CDR1 and CDR2 (germline): SGHTA, FQGNSA. The CDR3 sequence is 14 residues long. V shed 1 base and J shed 0 bases, with 4 bases lying between them. The protocol was immunoSEQ multiplex PCR, while the TCRdb copy is restricted to in-frame clones and leaves out a portion. The sample contains tens of thousands of clones, almost 80% of which appear only once. In its sample, this clone was seen once. The source material was peripheral blood, sampled 2 weeks after starting pembrolizumab. The chain has TRBV7-2 and TRBJ1-5; no reliable D call. This TCR was sampled from an adult with mismatch repair-deficient cancer. The CDR3 bases are TGTGCCAGCAGCTTAGTAGTTAGCAATCAGCCCCAGCATTTT. Its translation is CASSLVVSNQPQHF.